This T cell receptor beta chain was recovered during a study of response to subunit inactivated influenza vaccine. Findings and caveats of the study: Authors suggested each seasonal influenza vaccination recruits few new T cells.

The J segment lost 3 bases and the V segment lost 2 bases, leaving 8 bases of the junction unmatched. Germline loops: CDR1 MNHEY, CDR2 SVGAGI. The length of the CDR3 is 16 residues. MiXCR was run by TCRdb on the RT-PCR reads, yielding one entry per CDR3 protein. The repertoire holds roughly 650,000 distinct CDR3 sequences, with roughly 14% as singletons. Remarks on this clonotype: Its cognate antigen is unknown.

The material was PBMCs from blood, obtained less than 13 days after vaccination. This clonotype originated in a middle-aged man who received an inactivated influenza vaccine. The chain employs TRBV6-5 and TRBJ2-3, with TRBD1 matching 7 bases. CDR3 DNA sequence: TGTGCCAGCAGTTACGCCCCGGGACAGACAACAGATACGCAGTATTTT. It codes for CASSYAPGQTTDTQYF.